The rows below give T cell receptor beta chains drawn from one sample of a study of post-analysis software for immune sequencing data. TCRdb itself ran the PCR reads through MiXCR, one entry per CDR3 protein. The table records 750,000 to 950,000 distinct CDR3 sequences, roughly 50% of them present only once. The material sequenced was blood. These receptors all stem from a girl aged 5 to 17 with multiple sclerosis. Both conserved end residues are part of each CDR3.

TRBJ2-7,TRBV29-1,CSARASETSYEQYF
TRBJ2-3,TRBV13,CASSPGGYTQYF
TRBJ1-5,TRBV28,CASTPQGNQPQHF
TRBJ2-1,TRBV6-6,CASTGRVAVLNEQFF
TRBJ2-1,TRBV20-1,CSARVAGGPPSKQFF
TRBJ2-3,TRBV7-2,CASSPMDTQYF
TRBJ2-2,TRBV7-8,CASSLGGYTGELFF
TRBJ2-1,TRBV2,CASSKGQEYNEQFF
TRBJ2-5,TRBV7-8,CASSLRTTTQETQYF
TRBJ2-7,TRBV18,CASSPPSVGLAGDEQYF
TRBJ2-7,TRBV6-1,CASSAQGQGSYEQYF
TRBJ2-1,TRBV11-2,CASSSLALTYNEQFF
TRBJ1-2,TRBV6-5,CAGSYSPPGYTF
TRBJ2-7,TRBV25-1,CASSVGEAYEQYF
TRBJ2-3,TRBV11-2,CASGFTGVEGDTQYF
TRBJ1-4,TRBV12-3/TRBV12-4,CASSFSATTNEKLFF
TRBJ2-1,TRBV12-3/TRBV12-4,CASTSCNEQFF
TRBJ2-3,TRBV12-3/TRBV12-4,CASSLLAGGSGTQYF
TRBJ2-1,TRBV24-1,CVTGTSGNYEQFF
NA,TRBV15,CATSTGLAAGEQYF
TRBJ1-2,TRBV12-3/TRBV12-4,CASSDRTGANYGYTF
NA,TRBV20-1,CSATADSYEQYF
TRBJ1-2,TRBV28,CASRLTTRAGYTF
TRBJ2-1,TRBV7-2,CASSFHPRYEQFF
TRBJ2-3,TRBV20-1,CSAREGYKTDTQYF
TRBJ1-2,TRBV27,CASSWRAGDGYTF
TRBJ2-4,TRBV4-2,CASSQDPSGRLSKNIQYF
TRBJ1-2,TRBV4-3,CASSQDARGLGGYGYTF
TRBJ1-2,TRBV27,CASSFTDRYGYTF
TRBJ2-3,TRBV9,CASSVGTVVTDTQYF
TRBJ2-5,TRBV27,CASSLGLADKETQYF
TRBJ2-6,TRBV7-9,CASSLDRGIPGANVLTF
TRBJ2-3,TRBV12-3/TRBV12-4,CASSSWTSQTGPDTQYF
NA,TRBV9,CASSKSTGTSSGVVYEQYF
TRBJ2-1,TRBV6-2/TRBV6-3,CASSYGTPWDEQFF